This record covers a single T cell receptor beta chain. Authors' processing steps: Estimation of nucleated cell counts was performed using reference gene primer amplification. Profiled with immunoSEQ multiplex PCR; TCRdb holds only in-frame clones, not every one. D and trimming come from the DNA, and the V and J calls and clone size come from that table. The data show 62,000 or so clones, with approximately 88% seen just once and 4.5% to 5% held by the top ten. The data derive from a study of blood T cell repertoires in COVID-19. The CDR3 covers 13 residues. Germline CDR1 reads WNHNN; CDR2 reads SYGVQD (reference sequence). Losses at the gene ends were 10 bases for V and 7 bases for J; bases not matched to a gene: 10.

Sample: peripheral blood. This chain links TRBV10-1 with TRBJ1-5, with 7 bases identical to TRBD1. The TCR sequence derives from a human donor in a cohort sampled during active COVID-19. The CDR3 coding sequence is TGCGCCAACCGCGGGACAGCCATACAGCCCCAGCATTTT. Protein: CANRGTAIQPQHF.